A single T cell receptor (beta chain) is shown here with its context. Some clones are missing from TCRdb's copy, which holds only in-frame ones; the method was immunoSEQ multiplex PCR. The sample shows about 110,000 clones, just over 90% of them seen only once. This CDR3 spans 13 amino acids. Trimming shortened V by 5 bases and J by 3 bases, and 11 bases separated the two germline ends. CDR1 is LNHDA and CDR2 is SQIVND in the germline V gene (reference sequence). These data are taken from a study of T cells after somatic rescue of genetic block. The sequenced sample consisted of peripheral blood mononuclear cells (PBMCs). The rearrangement uses TRBV19 and TRBJ2-7; no clear D gene. The TCR originated in a woman aged 18-29 years. Here the CDR3 DNA reads TGTGCCAGTAGTCTCCCGGGCATCTACGAGCAGTACTTC. Translated: CASSLPGIYEQYF.